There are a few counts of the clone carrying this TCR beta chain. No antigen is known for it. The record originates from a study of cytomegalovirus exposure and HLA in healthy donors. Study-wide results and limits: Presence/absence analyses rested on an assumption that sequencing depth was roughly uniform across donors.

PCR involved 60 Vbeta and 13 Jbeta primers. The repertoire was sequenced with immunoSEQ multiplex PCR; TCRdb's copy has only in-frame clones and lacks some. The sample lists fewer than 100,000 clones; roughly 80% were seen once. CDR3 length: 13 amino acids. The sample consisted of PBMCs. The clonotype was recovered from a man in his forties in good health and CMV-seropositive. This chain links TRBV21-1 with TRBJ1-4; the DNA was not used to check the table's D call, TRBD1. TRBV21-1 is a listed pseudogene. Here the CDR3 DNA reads TGTGCCAGCACGGACAGGGGGGACGAAAAACTGTTTTTT. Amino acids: CASTDRGDEKLFF.